This TCR beta chain came from a study of identical twins' blood T cells. Study-level points and caveats: Top TCRbeta clonotypes were shared more with twin than unrelated donors.

This clonotype was seen more than once but under ten times. The antigen is unknown. Both ends of each TCR cDNA library bore sample-specific barcodes. Authors' processing steps: Each library had about 2.2 to 3.6 million CDR3 reads and about 90,000 to nearly 550,000 clonotypes. Each CDR3 protein is one row after TCRdb ran MiXCR on the 5' RACE reads. TCRdb's processing, not the study's, gives the V and J calls here. Among 350,000 to 400,000 distinct CDR3 sequences listed, under 30% were seen once. The CDR3 has 18 amino acids. The V segment lost 3 bases and the J segment 4 bases; nucleotides outside the gene matches: 14. Germline lookup yields CDR1 SGHAT and CDR2 FQNNGV. All three twin pairs grew up together with likely shared infections and vaccines.

The clonotype was recovered from a woman between 18 and 49 years old in good health. This chain joins TRBV11-2 and TRBJ2-1, with 8 positions matching TRBD2. The specimen was PBMCs. The CDR3 sequence is CASSFGSGGLLVYNEQFF. CDR3 coding DNA: TGTGCCAGCAGCTTCGGAAGCGGGGGCCTTCTAGTTTACAATGAGCAGTTCTTC.